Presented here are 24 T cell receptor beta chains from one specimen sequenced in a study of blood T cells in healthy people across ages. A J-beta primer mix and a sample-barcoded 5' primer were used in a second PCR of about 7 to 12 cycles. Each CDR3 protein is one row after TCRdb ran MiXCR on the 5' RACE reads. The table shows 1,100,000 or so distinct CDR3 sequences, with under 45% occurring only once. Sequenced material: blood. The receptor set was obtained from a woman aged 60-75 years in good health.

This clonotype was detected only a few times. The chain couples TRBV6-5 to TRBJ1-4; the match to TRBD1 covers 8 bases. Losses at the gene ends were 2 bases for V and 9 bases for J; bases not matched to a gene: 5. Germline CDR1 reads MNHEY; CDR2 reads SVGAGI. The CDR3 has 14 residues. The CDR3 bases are TGTGCCAGCAGTTACGGCACAGGGGGGCAAAAACTGTTTTTT. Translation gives CASSYGTGGQKLFF.

The CDR3 region has the DNA TGTGCCAGCAACCGGGCGGGGACGAAAGAGACCCAGTACTTC. Protein: CASNRAGTKETQYF. The chain combines TRBV5-6 with TRBJ2-5; D is possibly TRBD2 (6 bases). V was clipped by 6 bases and J by 3 bases, with 15 bases between them. The CDR3 is 14 amino acids. Germline loops: CDR1 SGHDT, CDR2 YYEEEE.

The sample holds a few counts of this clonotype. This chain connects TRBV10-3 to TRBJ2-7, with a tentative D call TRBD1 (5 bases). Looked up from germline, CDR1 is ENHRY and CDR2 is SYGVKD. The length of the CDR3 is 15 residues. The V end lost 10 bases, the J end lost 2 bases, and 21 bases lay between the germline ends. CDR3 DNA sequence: TGTGCCACCCAGACAGTCCTGACTGCCGCCTACGAGCAGTACTTC. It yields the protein CATQTVLTAAYEQYF.

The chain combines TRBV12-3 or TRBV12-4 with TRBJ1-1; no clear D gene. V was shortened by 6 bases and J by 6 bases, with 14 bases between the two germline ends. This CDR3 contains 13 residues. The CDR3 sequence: CASSIRTKAEAFF. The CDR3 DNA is TGTGCCAGCAGCATCCGGACGAAGGCTGAAGCTTTCTTT.

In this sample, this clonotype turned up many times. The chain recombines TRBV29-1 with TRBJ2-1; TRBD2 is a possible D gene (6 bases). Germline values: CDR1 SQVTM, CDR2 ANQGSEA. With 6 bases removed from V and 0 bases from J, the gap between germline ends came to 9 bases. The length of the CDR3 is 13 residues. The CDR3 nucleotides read TGCAGCGTGGCGGGGAGCTCCTACAATGAGCAGTTCTTC. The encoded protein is CSVAGSSYNEQFF.

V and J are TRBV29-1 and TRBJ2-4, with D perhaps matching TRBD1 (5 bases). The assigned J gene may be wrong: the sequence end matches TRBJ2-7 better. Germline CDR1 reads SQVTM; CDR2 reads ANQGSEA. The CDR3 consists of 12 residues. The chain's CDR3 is CSVGIGANEQYF. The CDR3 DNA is TGCAGCGTTGGAATAGGGGCCAACGAGCAGTACTTC.

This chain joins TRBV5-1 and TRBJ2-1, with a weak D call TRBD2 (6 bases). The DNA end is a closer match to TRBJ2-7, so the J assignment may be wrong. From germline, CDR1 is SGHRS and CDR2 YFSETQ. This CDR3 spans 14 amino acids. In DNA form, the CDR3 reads TGCGCCAGCAGCTTAAGCGGGTATTACAATGAGCAGTACTTC. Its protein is CASSLSGYYNEQYF.

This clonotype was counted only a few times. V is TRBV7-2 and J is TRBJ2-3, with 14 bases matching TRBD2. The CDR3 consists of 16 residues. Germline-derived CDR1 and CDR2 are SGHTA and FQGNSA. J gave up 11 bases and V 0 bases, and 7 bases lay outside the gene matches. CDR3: CASSLAGTSGSNEQYF. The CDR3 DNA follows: TGTGCCAGCAGCTTAGCCGGGACTAGCGGGAGCAATGAGCAGTATTTT.

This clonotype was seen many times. The CDR3 sequence is CASSQGGPAKNIQYF. The CDR3 bases are TGTGCCAGCAGCCAGGGAGGGCCGGCCAAAAACATTCAGTACTTC. The rearrangement links TRBV14 to TRBJ2-4; 7 bases line up with TRBD2. Germline-derived CDR1 and CDR2 are SGHDN and FVKESK. The CDR3 has 15 residues. The V segment lost 3 bases and the J segment 1 base; nucleotides outside the gene matches: 3.

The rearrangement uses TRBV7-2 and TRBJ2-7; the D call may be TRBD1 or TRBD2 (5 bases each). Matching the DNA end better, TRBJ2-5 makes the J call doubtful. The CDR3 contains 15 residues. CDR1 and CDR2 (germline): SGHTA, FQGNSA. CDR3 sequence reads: CASSSLLGPRETQYF. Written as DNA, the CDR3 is TGTGCCAGCAGCTCCCTTCTGGGACCAAGAGAGACCCAGTACTTC.

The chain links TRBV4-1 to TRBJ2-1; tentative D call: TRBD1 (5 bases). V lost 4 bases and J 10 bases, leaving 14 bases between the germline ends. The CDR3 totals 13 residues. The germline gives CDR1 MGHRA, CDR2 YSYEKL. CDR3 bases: TGCGCCAGCAGCCCCCACCAGGGTTGGGAGCAGTTCTTC. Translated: CASSPHQGWEQFF.

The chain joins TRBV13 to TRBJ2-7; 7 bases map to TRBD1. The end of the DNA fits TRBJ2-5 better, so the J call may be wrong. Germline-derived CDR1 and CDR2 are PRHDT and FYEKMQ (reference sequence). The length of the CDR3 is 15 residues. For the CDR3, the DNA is TGTGCCAGCAGCGGCAGACAGGGTAAAGAAGAGACCCAGTACTTC. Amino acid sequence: CASSGRQGKEETQYF.

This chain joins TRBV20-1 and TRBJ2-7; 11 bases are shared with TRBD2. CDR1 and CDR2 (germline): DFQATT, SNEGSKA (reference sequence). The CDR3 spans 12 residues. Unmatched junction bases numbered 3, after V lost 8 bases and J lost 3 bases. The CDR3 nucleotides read TGCAGTTACGGGACTAGCGGCTACGAGCAGTACTTC. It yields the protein CSYGTSGYEQYF.

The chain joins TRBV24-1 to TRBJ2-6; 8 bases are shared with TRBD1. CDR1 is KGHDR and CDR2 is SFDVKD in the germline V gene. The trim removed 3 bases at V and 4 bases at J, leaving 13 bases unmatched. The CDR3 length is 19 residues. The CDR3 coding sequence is TGTGCCACCAGTGATAAGCGACAGGGGAGTGCCTCGGGGGCCAACGTCCTGACTTTC. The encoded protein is CATSDKRQGSASGANVLTF.

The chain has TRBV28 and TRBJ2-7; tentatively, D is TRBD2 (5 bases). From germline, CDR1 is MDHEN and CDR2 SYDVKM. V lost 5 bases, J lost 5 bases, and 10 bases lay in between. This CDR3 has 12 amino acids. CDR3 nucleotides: TGTGCCAGCAGTCGGTTCGGGAACGAGCAGTACTTC. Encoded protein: CASSRFGNEQYF.

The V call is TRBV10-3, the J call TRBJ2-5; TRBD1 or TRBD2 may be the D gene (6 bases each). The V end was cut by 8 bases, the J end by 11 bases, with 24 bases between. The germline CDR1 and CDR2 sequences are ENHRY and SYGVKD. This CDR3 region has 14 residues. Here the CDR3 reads CAIGLHTGFNEQYF. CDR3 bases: TGTGCCATCGGACTACATACAGGGTTTAATGAGCAGTACTTC.

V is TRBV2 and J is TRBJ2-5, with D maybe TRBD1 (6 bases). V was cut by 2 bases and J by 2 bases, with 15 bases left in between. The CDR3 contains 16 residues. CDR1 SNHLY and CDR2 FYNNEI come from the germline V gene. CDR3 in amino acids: CASSERPTGIQETQYF. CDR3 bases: TGTGCCAGCAGTGAAAGGCCAACAGGGATACAAGAGACCCAGTACTTC.

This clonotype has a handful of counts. The CDR3 region is CASSQAGGLGYNEQFF. CDR3 sequence (DNA): TGTGCCAGCAGCCAAGCAGGGGGACTAGGCTACAATGAGCAGTTCTTC. This sequence joins TRBV3-1 and TRBJ2-1, with a possible D match to TRBD2 (8 bases). V dropped 1 base and J dropped 3 bases, with 13 bases sitting between them. Germline V gene lookup returns CDR1 LGHDT and CDR2 YNNKEL (reference sequence). The CDR3 has 16 residues.

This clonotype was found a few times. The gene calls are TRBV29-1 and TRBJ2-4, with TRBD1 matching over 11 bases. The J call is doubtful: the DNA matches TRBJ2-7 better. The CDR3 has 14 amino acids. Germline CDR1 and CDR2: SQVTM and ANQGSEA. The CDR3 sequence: CSARMDRGLYEQYF. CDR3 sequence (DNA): TGCAGCGCCCGAATGGACAGGGGGCTCTACGAGCAGTACTTC.

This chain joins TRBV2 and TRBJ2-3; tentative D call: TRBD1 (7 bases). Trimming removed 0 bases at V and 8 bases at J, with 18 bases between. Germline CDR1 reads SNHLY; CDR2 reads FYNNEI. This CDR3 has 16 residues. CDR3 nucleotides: TGTGCCAGCAGTGAAGCGCCTGGACAGGTGCGGGGTACGCAGTATTTT. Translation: CASSEAPGQVRGTQYF.

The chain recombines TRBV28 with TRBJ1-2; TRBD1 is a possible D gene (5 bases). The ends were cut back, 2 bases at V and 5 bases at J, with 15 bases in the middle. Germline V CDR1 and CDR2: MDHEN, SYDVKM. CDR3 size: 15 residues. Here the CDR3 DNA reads TGTGCCAGCAGTTTAGCGGGAGCAGGGTGGTATGGCTACACCTTC. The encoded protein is CASSLAGAGWYGYTF.

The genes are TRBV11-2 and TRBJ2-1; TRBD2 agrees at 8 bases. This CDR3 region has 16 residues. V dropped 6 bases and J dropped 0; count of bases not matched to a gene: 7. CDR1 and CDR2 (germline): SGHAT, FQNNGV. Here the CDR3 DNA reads TGTGCCAGCAGAGCTCTCAGCGGGAGCTCCTACAATGAGCAGTTCTTC. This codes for CASRALSGSSYNEQFF. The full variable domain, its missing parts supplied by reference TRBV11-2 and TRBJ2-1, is EAGVAQSPRYKIIEKRQSVAFWCNPISGHATLYWYQQILGQGPKLLIQFQNNGVVDDSQLPKDRFSAERLKGVDSTLKIQPAKLEDSAVYLCASRALSGSSYNEQFFGPGTRLTVL.

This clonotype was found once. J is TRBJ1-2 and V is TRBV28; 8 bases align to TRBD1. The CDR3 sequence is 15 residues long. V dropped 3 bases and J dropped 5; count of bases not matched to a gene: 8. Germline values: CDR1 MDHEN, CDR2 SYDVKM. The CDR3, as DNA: TGTGCCAGCAGTTTGGGCCCAAGACAGGGGTATGGCTACACCTTC. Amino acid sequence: CASSLGPRQGYGYTF.

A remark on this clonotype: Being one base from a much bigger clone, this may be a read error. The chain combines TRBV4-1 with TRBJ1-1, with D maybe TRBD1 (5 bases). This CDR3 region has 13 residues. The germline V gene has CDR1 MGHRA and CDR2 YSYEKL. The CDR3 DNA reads TGCGCCAGCATCCAACTTCTGGGGGGGGAAGCTTTCTTT. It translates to CASIQLLGGEAFF.